The source of this TCR beta chain is a study of CD8 T cells in ankylosing spondylitis. General study results and limits: It was reported that disease-linked clones were significantly enriched in matched ankylosing spondylitis synovial fluid. What seemed typical of ankylosing spondylitis blood was a TCR beta motif built from roughly eight highly homologous variants.

In the case of this clonotype: The antigen is undetermined.

V was cut by 5 bases and J by 0 bases, with 14 bases left in between. Germline V lookup: CDR1 LNHDA, CDR2 SQIVND (reference sequence). This CDR3 has 16 amino acids. Using its own MiXCR run on the 5' RACE reads, TCRdb lists one record per CDR3 protein. Of around 490,000 distinct CDR3 sequences listed, under 5.5% are singletons. Sequences were obtained from blood, either unsorted or a sorted T cell fraction (not recorded which). This chain links TRBV19 with TRBJ2-1; D unclear. The TCR sequence derives from a male donor with ankylosing spondylitis. The CDR3 spells CASSAVRGSSYNEQFF. The CDR3 DNA reads as TGTGCCAGTAGTGCCGTTCGAGGAAGCTCCTACAATGAGCAGTTCTTC.